This TCR beta chain stems from a study of blood T cell repertoires in COVID-19. Study at large: There were acute and convalescent COVID-19 samples, and they came from the United States, Italy and Spain.

CDR3 size: 17 residues. The germline V gene encodes CDR1 MGHDK and CDR2 SYGVNS. V trimming: 3 bases; J trimming: 0 bases; junction bases outside the gene matches: 7. Here immunoSEQ multiplex PCR was the method, and the copy in TCRdb shows in-frame clones only, minus some. The table has more than 110,000 clones, 75% to 85% seen once; the top ten hold 4.5%. This TCR came from a woman of 80 years or more with active or convalescent COVID-19. The chain uses TRBV25-1 and TRBJ1-4; the match to TRBD1 covers 7 bases. The material sequenced was peripheral blood. CDR3 protein: CASSDPGQGATNEKLFF. CDR3 in DNA: TGTGCCAGCAGTGATCCCGGGCAGGGGGCAACTAATGAAAAACTGTTTTTT.